The clone carrying this TCR beta chain was counted a few times. The antigen remains undetermined. The CDR3 is made up of 18 amino acids. The V segment lost 0 bases and the J segment 2 bases; nucleotides outside the gene matches: 6. Germline loops: CDR1 LGHNA, CDR2 YNFKEQ. Each donor was a healthy Caucasian. The sample belongs to a study of identical twins. The cDNA had a unique molecular identifier and a template-switch universal primer site. TCRdb fed the 5' RACE reads into MiXCR, producing one record per CDR3 protein. The sample lists fewer than 250,000 distinct CDR3 sequences; 5.5% to 7% were seen once. Study-level results: Possibly, invariant MAIT and iNKT cells partly confounded zero-insertion analyses. There was an excess of low generation probability in the out-of-frame alpha sequences that twins shared.

These data were likewise used in another study, on yellow fever vaccine responses in identical twins.

Material for sequencing was memory (CD45RO+) T cells sorted from blood. The receptor comes from a woman between 18 and 29 years old in good health. The V gene is TRBV4-2, the J gene TRBJ2-5, with 13 positions matching TRBD2. This chain's CDR3 is CASSQEWTSGGVQETQYF. For the CDR3, the DNA is TGTGCCAGCAGCCAAGAATGGACTAGCGGGGGAGTACAAGAGACCCAGTACTTC.